The rows below give T cell receptor beta chains drawn from one sample of a study of shared clonotypes between healthy human individuals. Profiled with immunoSEQ multiplex PCR; TCRdb holds only in-frame clones, not every one. There are a few hundred thousand clones in the sample; 95% to 96% occur only once, and 0.11% lies in the top ten. The sequenced sample was naive CD8+ T cells sorted from blood. The receptor source for this set is a woman between 25 and 40 years old in good health. Each CDR3 is given with its conserved first and last residue. The D gene is left open where the match is weak.

v_gene: TRBV28
j_gene: TRBJ2-3
d_gene: NA
CDR3aa: CASSLYPIEDSRDTDTQYF
CDR3nt: TGTGCCAGCAGTTTATACCCAATCGAGGACAGCCGAGACACAGATACGCAGTATTTT

v_gene: TRBV11-3
j_gene: TRBJ2-3
d_gene: NA
CDR3aa: CASSPANRRTDTQYF
CDR3nt: TGTGCCAGCAGCCCAGCGAACAGGCGCACAGATACGCAGTATTTT

v_gene: TRBV7-9
j_gene: TRBJ2-7
d_gene: TRBD1
CDR3aa: CASSLRDRAAYEQYF
CDR3nt: TGTGCCAGCAGCTTGCGTGACAGGGCGGCTTACGAGCAGTACTTC

v_gene: TRBV7-9
j_gene: TRBJ2-1
d_gene: NA
CDR3aa: CASSLVYLFGEQFF
CDR3nt: TGTGCCAGCAGCCTCGTATATTTATTCGGGGAGCAGTTCTTC

v_gene: TRBV5-4
j_gene: TRBJ2-1
d_gene: NA
CDR3aa: CASSLGTGSNEQFF
CDR3nt: TGTGCCAGCAGCTTGGGGACCGGGAGCAATGAGCAGTTCTTC

v_gene: TRBV2
j_gene: TRBJ2-7
d_gene: TRBD2
CDR3aa: CATLTGTSAYEQYF
CDR3nt: TGTGCCACCCTCACCGGGACTAGCGCCTACGAGCAGTACTTC

v_gene: TRBV13
j_gene: TRBJ2-7
d_gene: NA
CDR3aa: CASSGGLAYEQYF
CDR3nt: TGTGCCAGCAGCGGAGGACTGGCCTACGAGCAGTACTTC

v_gene: TRBV7-9
j_gene: TRBJ2-5
d_gene: TRBD1
CDR3aa: CASSFRSLKGAGGETQYF
CDR3nt: TGTGCCAGCAGCTTTCGATCGTTGAAGGGCGCAGGGGGAGAGACCCAGTACTTC

v_gene: TRBV27
j_gene: TRBJ2-3
d_gene: TRBD2
CDR3aa: CASSFGTSGRGTADTQYF
CDR3nt: TGTGCCAGCAGTTTCGGGACTAGCGGGAGGGGAACGGCAGATACGCAGTATTTT

v_gene: TRBV5-6
j_gene: TRBJ2-7
d_gene: NA
CDR3aa: CASSPDWAAESYEQYF
CDR3nt: TGTGCCAGCAGTCCCGACTGGGCAGCTGAGTCCTACGAGCAGTACTTC

v_gene: TRBV6-5
j_gene: TRBJ2-7
d_gene: NA
CDR3aa: CASSYSSGNEQYF
CDR3nt: TGTGCCAGCAGTTACTCCTCAGGGAACGAGCAGTACTTC

v_gene: TRBV10-3
j_gene: TRBJ2-7
d_gene: NA
CDR3aa: CAISEKVGRSYEQYF
CDR3nt: TGTGCCATCAGTGAGAAGGTCGGACGCTCCTACGAGCAGTACTTC

v_gene: TRBV5-5
j_gene: TRBJ2-1
d_gene: NA
CDR3aa: CASSWGTGYEQFF
CDR3nt: TGTGCCAGCAGCTGGGGAACAGGGTATGAGCAGTTCTTC